This T cell receptor beta chain was identified in a study of technical replicates of blood from a few donors. The repertoire was sequenced with immunoSEQ multiplex PCR; TCRdb's copy has only in-frame clones and lacks some. The data show under 95,000 clones, around 91% seen once. Germline V CDR1 and CDR2: MNHEY, SMNVEV (reference sequence). This CDR3 region has 15 residues. Trimming shortened V by 3 bases and J by 7 bases, and 16 bases separated the two germline ends. The sample was T cells isolated from PBMCs. This rearrangement joins TRBV27 to TRBJ2-1, with D perhaps TRBD1 (6 bases). The clonotype was recovered from a human donor in good health. Some clones in this sample may be carry-over from other donors' samples. In nucleotides, the CDR3 is TGTGCCAGCAGTTTTGACAGGTCCCTCAGTAATGAGCAGTTCTTC. It is translated as CASSFDRSLSNEQFF.